This TCR gamma chain was retrieved from a study of gamma-delta T cells after stem cell transplantation. TCRdb processed the RT-PCR reads again with the CATT caller. The table shows approximately 1,800 gamma-chain clones, with roughly 3.4% occurring only once. In its sample, this clone ranks as large (0.1 to 1%). Different DNA sequences within this sample yield the same CDR3. This sequence originates from a human donor. It is not recorded whose cells these are; they may come from a transplant donor. Input material: gamma-delta T cells.

The CDR3 region is CALWEVLELGKKIKVF. In DNA form, the CDR3 reads TGTGCCTTGTGGGAGGTTTTAGAGTTGGGCAAAAAAATCAAGGTATTT. The chain combines TRGV9 with TRGJP. Germline V CDR1 and CDR2: GITISATS, ISYDGTV (reference sequence). There are 16 residues in the CDR3. Unmatched junction bases numbered 3, after V lost 1 base and J lost 6 bases.